The 32 T cell receptor beta chains below all came from one sample that was sequenced in a study of post-analysis software for immune sequencing data. Overall study results and limits: In patients, TRBV5-6, TRBV5-1 and TRBV20-1 belonged to roughly five TRBV segments found more frequently than in controls.

These receptors' targets are unknown. Unique molecular identifiers tagged the TCR beta cDNA libraries. TCRdb re-called the PCR reads through MiXCR, storing one row per CDR3 protein. Of 450,000 or so distinct CDR3 sequences listed, approximately 46% are singletons. The material sequenced was blood. These receptors originate from a girl aged 10 to 17 with multiple sclerosis.

In its sample, this clonotype was seen a few times. The chain recombines TRBV11-2 with TRBJ2-1; 8 bases agree with TRBD2. This CDR3 spans 15 amino acids. V trimming: 5 bases; J trimming: 8 bases; junction bases outside the gene matches: 11. Looked up from germline, CDR1 is SGHAT and CDR2 is FQNNGV. This chain's CDR3 is CASSPTSEGWDEQFF. The CDR3 nucleotides read TGTGCCAGCAGCCCGACTAGCGAGGGCTGGGATGAGCAGTTCTTC. The full variable domain, in which reference TRBV11-2 and TRBJ2-1 provide the parts outside the CDR3, is EAGVAQSPRYKIIEKRQSVAFWCNPISGHATLYWYQQILGQGPKLLIQFQNNGVVDDSQLPKDRFSAERLKGVDSTLKIQPAKLEDSAVYLCASSPTSEGWDEQFFGPGTRLTVL.

This clonotype has just a few counts. The chain employs TRBV20-1 and TRBJ2-5, with 9 bases identical to TRBD2. This CDR3 is 14 amino acids long. The trim removed 3 bases at V and 2 bases at J, leaving 4 bases unmatched. The germline gives CDR1 DFQATT, CDR2 SNEGSKA (reference sequence). CDR3 in DNA: TGCAGTGCTAGGGGGCGGGAGGGACAAGAGACCCAGTACTTC. This gives the protein CSARGREGQETQYF.

In this sample, this clonotype turned up a few times. This sequence joins TRBV6-4 and TRBJ2-1; 9 nucleotides agree with TRBD2. The V gene's germline CDR1 is MRHNA and CDR2 SNTAGT. V was pared by 6 bases and J by 7 bases, with 10 bases of the junction left unmatched. This CDR3 is built from 15 residues. The CDR3 bases are TGTGCCAGCAGCCCCTATAGCGGGAGCATAAATGAGCAGTTCTTC. Its translation: CASSPYSGSINEQFF.

This chain connects TRBV7-9 to TRBJ2-1, with TRBD1 as a possible D gene (6 bases). CDR1 is SEHNR, CDR2 FQNEAQ, per germline (reference sequence). Deletions cut 3 bases from V and 0 bases from J, with 18 bases between. This CDR3 has 18 residues. The CDR3 here is CASSFLGDTGGSYNEQFF. CDR3 bases: TGTGCCAGCAGCTTCTTGGGGGACACTGGAGGCTCCTACAATGAGCAGTTCTTC.

The CDR3 region is CASSLAVRTGGLEQYF. The CDR3 DNA is TGTGCCAGCAGCTTAGCGGTGAGGACAGGGGGTCTCGAGCAGTACTTC. This chain uses TRBV7-2 with TRBJ2-4, with 10 bases matching TRBD1. The DNA end is a closer match to TRBJ2-7, so the J assignment may be wrong. Germline loops: CDR1 SGHTA, CDR2 FQGNSA. The CDR3 is made up of 16 amino acids.

This clonotype was seen only once. The chain combines TRBV27 with TRBJ2-7; the D gene is possibly TRBD2 (6 bases). This CDR3 region has 14 residues. Germline CDR1 and CDR2: MNHEY and SMNVEV (reference sequence). Trimming took 2 bases from V and 3 from J, leaving 11 bases between them. Here the CDR3 reads CASSLQRVSYEQYF. As DNA, the CDR3 is TGTGCCAGCAGTTTACAGCGGGTCAGCTACGAGCAGTACTTC.

The chain recombines TRBV28 with TRBJ1-6, with D perhaps matching TRBD1 (6 bases). The V gene lost 2 bases and the J gene lost 3 bases, with 11 bases spanning the gap. The germline CDR1 and CDR2 sequences are MDHEN and SYDVKM. The CDR3 consists of 16 residues. The CDR3 here is CASSLGGEDYNSPLHF. The CDR3 bases are TGTGCCAGCAGTTTAGGGGGCGAGGACTATAATTCACCCCTCCACTTT.

The sample holds a few counts of this clonotype. The chain couples TRBV28 to TRBJ2-5; D tentatively reads TRBD1 or TRBD2 (6 bases each). Per the germline V gene, CDR1 is MDHEN and CDR2 is SYDVKM. The CDR3 is 14 residues long. V was trimmed by 5 bases and J by 4 bases, leaving 14 bases between them. DNA of the CDR3: TGTGCCAGCAGTGGGGGCGGGGCGCCAGAGACCCAGTACTTC. It codes for CASSGGGAPETQYF.

The rearrangement links TRBV6-1 to TRBJ1-5, with no clear D. The CDR3 runs 18 residues. Germline CDR1 reads MNHNS; CDR2 reads SASEGT. Trimming removed 6 bases at V and 1 base at J, with 22 bases between. CDR3 sequence (DNA): TGTGCCAGCAGGGACCTAGGGAGCGGACTGGGGAGCAATCAGCCCCAGCATTTT. Amino acid sequence: CASRDLGSGLGSNQPQHF.

The chain has TRBV29-1 and TRBJ2-3; D gene uncertain. V lost 4 bases and J lost 0, with 8 bases in between. The CDR3 sequence is 13 residues long. Germline V gene data show CDR1 as SQVTM and CDR2 as ANQGSEA. The CDR3 here is CSVAGPSTDTQYF. The DNA for the CDR3 is TGCAGCGTTGCCGGACCTAGCACAGATACGCAGTATTTT.

The J gene is TRBJ2-7, the V gene TRBV5-1; 10 bases are a match to TRBD2. The germline V gene has CDR1 SGHRS and CDR2 YFSETQ. Trimming removed 1 base from V and 5 bases from J; junction bases left unmatched: 18. The CDR3 consists of 19 residues. This CDR3 reads CASSLIGPVWALAGDEQYF. The DNA of the CDR3 is TGCGCCAGCAGCTTGATTGGTCCGGTTTGGGCTCTAGCGGGAGACGAGCAGTACTTC.

This chain links TRBV7-9 with TRBJ2-1; TRBD2 matches 10 bases. The CDR3 length is 15 residues. The germline gives CDR1 SEHNR, CDR2 FQNEAQ (reference sequence). Unmatched junction bases numbered 10, after V lost 6 bases and J lost 8 bases. The CDR3 DNA reads TGTGCCAGCAGTTTGAGCGGGAGGGCCTTCTATGAGCAGTTCTTC. Translation: CASSLSGRAFYEQFF.

This clonotype was detected only a few times. CDR3 sequence (DNA): TGCAGTGCAGGACAGAAACCACTAGGTTACGAGCAGTACTTC. Amino acids: CSAGQKPLGYEQYF. The chain employs TRBV20-1 and TRBJ2-7, with D possibly being TRBD1 (6 bases). The CDR3 runs to 14 residues. The germline CDR1 and CDR2 sequences are DFQATT and SNEGSKA (reference sequence). With 6 bases removed from V and 4 bases from J, the gap between germline ends came to 19 bases.

On this clonotype: The junction does not match germline at one end; this may be a read error. The gene calls are TRBV29-1 and TRBJ2-7, with D unresolved. This CDR3 is built from 12 residues. Per germline, CDR1 SQVTM and CDR2 ANQGSEA. The CDR3 loop reads CSGENRVYEQYF. CDR3 in DNA: TGCAGCGGTGAAAACCGGGTATACGAGCAGTACTTC.

CDR3 sequence: CSARGRSSYEQYF. Here the CDR3 DNA reads TGCAGCGCCCGCGGGCGGAGCTCCTACGAGCAGTACTTC. The J gene is TRBJ2-7, the V gene TRBV29-1, with a tentative D call TRBD2 (5 bases). Germline values: CDR1 SQVTM, CDR2 ANQGSEA. This CDR3 contains 13 residues. Trimming took 7 bases from V and 0 from J, leaving 13 bases between them.

The rearrangement uses TRBV20-1 and TRBJ2-3, with a tentative D call TRBD1 (5 bases). The germline gives CDR1 DFQATT, CDR2 SNEGSKA (reference sequence). This CDR3 has 14 amino acids. Between the trimmed V and J ends, which lost 3 bases and 3 bases, there was a span of 13 bases. The CDR3 DNA reads as TGCAGTGCTAGGGGGCGGCCAAGGACAGATACGCAGTATTTT. This gives the protein CSARGRPRTDTQYF.

The chain is built from TRBV15 and TRBJ2-6, with D perhaps TRBD1 (5 bases). CDR1 is LNHNV, CDR2 YYDKDF, per germline (reference sequence). This CDR3 comprises 17 residues. Trimming shortened V by 0 bases and J by 4 bases, and 13 bases separated the two germline ends. This chain's CDR3 is CATSRELSGPGANVLTF. The CDR3 DNA follows: TGTGCCACCAGCAGAGAGTTATCAGGGCCCGGGGCCAACGTCCTGACTTTC.

The sample holds a few counts of this clonotype. The rearrangement links TRBV12-3 or TRBV12-4 to TRBJ2-7, with 10 bases matching TRBD2. This CDR3 is 14 amino acids long. Losses at the gene ends were 3 bases for V and 5 bases for J; bases not matched to a gene: 4. CDR3 bases: TGTGCCAGCAGTTTTAGCGGGGGGAGGAACGAGCAGTACTTC. This sequence encodes CASSFSGGRNEQYF.

This sequence joins TRBV20-1 and TRBJ2-5, with 8 bases fitting TRBD1. CDR1 is DFQATT, CDR2 SNEGSKA, per germline (reference sequence). The CDR3 runs to 13 residues. V shed 4 bases and J 3 bases; nucleotides not matched to a gene: 4. CDR3: CSANKDREETQYF. The CDR3 nucleotides read TGCAGTGCTAATAAGGACAGGGAAGAGACCCAGTACTTC.

For this clonotype: At one end the junction does not follow the germline gene, possibly because of a read error. This sequence joins TRBV12-3 or TRBV12-4 and TRBJ1-1; D perhaps matches TRBD1 (5 bases). The CDR3 consists of 15 residues. CDR3 in DNA: TGTGCCAGCAGCTTAGAAACAGGAGCTGAAGGCGAAGCTTTCTTT. Its translation is CASSLETGAEGEAFF.

This clonotype was recorded a few times. The genes are TRBV29-1 and TRBJ1-2; 7 bases are shared with TRBD1. With 6 bases clipped from V and 7 bases from J, the junction kept 8 bases outside the gene matches. CDR3 size: 12 residues. In germline, CDR1 is SQVTM, CDR2 ANQGSEA. The CDR3 protein is CSVRTGLSGYTF. DNA of the CDR3: TGCAGCGTCCGGACAGGTCTATCTGGCTACACCTTC.

This clonotype was recorded a few times. This chain uses TRBV10-3 with TRBJ1-2, with D uncertain. Germline V CDR1 and CDR2: ENHRY, SYGVKD. V was trimmed by 3 bases and J by 7 bases, leaving 15 bases between them. The CDR3 has 14 amino acids. CDR3 sequence: CAISELLRVGGYTF. The CDR3 nucleotides are TGTGCCATCAGTGAACTCCTCCGGGTCGGTGGCTACACCTTC.

The chain is built from TRBV3-1 and TRBJ2-1, with D uncertain. Trimming cost V 3 bases and J 0 bases, with 15 bases left between them. The CDR3 contains 17 residues. From germline, CDR1 is LGHDT and CDR2 YNNKEL (reference sequence). The CDR3: CASSQGYDRPSYNEQFF. The CDR3 DNA is TGTGCCAGCAGCCAGGGTTACGACCGCCCCTCCTACAATGAGCAGTTCTTC.

This sequence joins TRBV29-1 and TRBJ2-7; the D is unclear. The V end lost 5 bases, the J end lost 1 base, and 9 bases lay between the germline ends. The CDR3 totals 12 residues. The V gene's germline CDR1 is SQVTM and CDR2 ANQGSEA. The CDR3 protein is CSVRHTSYEQYF. The CDR3 DNA sequence: TGCAGCGTTCGGCACACTTCCTACGAGCAGTACTTC.

This clonotype was seen a few times. V usage is TRBV4-3 and J usage is TRBJ2-7; weak D call: TRBD1 (6 bases). V was pared by 4 bases and J by 2 bases, with 12 bases between. The CDR3 totals 14 residues. Germline V gives CDR1 LGHNA, CDR2 YSLEER. CDR3 nucleotides: TGCGCCAGCAGCCTTGCCAGGACAGCCTACGAGCAGTACTTC. This translates into CASSLARTAYEQYF.

As to this clonotype: The germline gene is not matched at one end of the junction; a read error may be the cause. The genes are TRBV28 and TRBJ1-2, with TRBD1 matching over 7 bases. CDR1 is MDHEN, CDR2 SYDVKM, per germline. The CDR3 extends over 13 amino acids. The CDR3, as DNA: TGTGCCAGTAGTTTACAGGGGATATGGGGCTACACCTTC. This sequence encodes CASSLQGIWGYTF.

Only a few counts were recorded for this clonotype. A read error may account for a junction end that differs from germline. The rearrangement uses TRBV7-7 and TRBJ2-7; possible D gene TRBD2, 6 bases. The CDR3 is made up of 14 amino acids. Germline V gene data show CDR1 as SSHAT and CDR2 as FNYEAQ (reference sequence). The CDR3 protein is CASSPRGEKDEQYF. CDR3 nucleotides: TGTGCTAGCAGCCCGCGCGGGGAGAAGGACGAGCAGTACTTC.

In DNA form, the CDR3 reads TGTGCCAGCCGGACTAGCGGAGTCTACAATGAGCAGTTCTTC. Protein: CASRTSGVYNEQFF. This chain links TRBV27 with TRBJ2-1; 10 bases align to TRBD2. Germline assignment: CDR1 MNHEY and CDR2 SMNVEV (reference sequence). Trimming at V came to 8 bases and at J to 3 bases, leaving 4 bases not matched to a gene. The CDR3 extends over 14 amino acids.

The table lists this clonotype with a few counts. The chain recombines TRBV25-1 with TRBJ2-1; D gene uncertain. The germline V gene has CDR1 MGHDK and CDR2 SYGVNS. The CDR3 loop spans 11 amino acids. V was cut by 8 bases and J by 2 bases, with 4 bases left in between. CDR3 nucleotides: TGTGCCAGCTCAGCCTACAATGAGCAGTTCTTC. Amino acid sequence: CASSAYNEQFF.

The chain carries TRBV25-1 and TRBJ2-5; 7 nucleotides agree with TRBD1. The DNA matches TRBJ2-7 better at its end, which makes the J call doubtful. The germline V gene has CDR1 MGHDK and CDR2 SYGVNS. CDR3 length: 15 amino acids. The CDR3 DNA sequence: TGTGCCAGCAGACGGGACAGCTCGATCTCCTACGAGCAGTACTTC. Its protein is CASRRDSSISYEQYF.

This clonotype was counted only a few times. In nucleotides, the CDR3 is TGCAGTGCTAGAGATCTAACTGGAGCCGAGCAGTACTTC. Amino acids: CSARDLTGAEQYF. The chain couples TRBV20-1 to TRBJ2-7; no reliable D call. The CDR3 is made up of 13 amino acids. Deletions cut 0 bases from V and 6 bases from J, with 12 bases between. Germline V gene sequence: CDR1 DFQATT, CDR2 SNEGSKA (reference sequence).

The V and J genes are TRBV6-4 and TRBJ1-1; D uncertain. Trimming removed 3 bases at V and 2 bases at J, with 7 bases between. The germline CDR1 and CDR2 sequences are MRHNA and SNTAGT. The CDR3 spans 13 residues. For the CDR3, the DNA is TGTGCCAGCAGTGAAGAGATAAACACTGAAGCTTTCTTT. It codes for CASSEEINTEAFF.